The entry below describes one T cell receptor (beta chain). This clonotype was observed many times. Its recognized antigen is unknown. No quality values exist for individual bases; no much larger clone is one base distant. The data are from a study of molecular identifiers for immune sequencing clone quantification (dated by TCRdb to the late 2010s). With regard to the full study: For a replicate experiment, RNA from roughly 20,000 or 100,000 naive CD8 T cells was divided into five aliquots, of which four were sequenced. This methods study used CD8 T cells to benchmark TCR RNA copy counting and molecular-identifier clustering-based TCR repertoire sequencing (MIDCIRS).

The germline V gene gives CDR1 as SGHDT and CDR2 as YYEEEE. The CDR3 sequence holds 14 residues, the cysteine and phenylalanine included. Left in the record is the CDR3 DNA by itself, 42 bases read in frame from the first base. A distance of 12 bases separates the germline ends of V and J, which lose 4 bases and 7 bases respectively. The library was prepared using PCR. Sequencing relied on an Illumina HiSeq 4000. Preparation of bulk TCR libraries followed a previously described approach, with the TCR primers listed in Table S5. The Qiagen AllPrep DNA/RNA kit was used to purify total RNA. Before any analysis, reads coming from multiple sequencing runs of the same library were combined into one pool. Turning to the authors' computational methods: Reads were retained only if an exact TCR constant sequence was present, and the retained reads were trimmed to 150 nt and grouped according to their 12-nt molecular barcodes. Reads within each barcode group were sub-clustered using a 15% Levenshtein threshold, and quality-weighted consensus sequences were constructed for each RNA molecule. Non-functional sequences were excluded, and lower-count sequences lying one edit away from another sequence were also excluded. Based on fitting two negative binomial distributions, any barcode sub-cluster with under 20% of the maximum read count was discarded. TCRdb itself trimmed the public reads at Q25 with fastp, ran MiXCR and retained productive beta chains. A single entry per CDR3 protein holds the most common genes and DNA from its merged rows. For this entry, the V and J calls and clone size follow TCRdb and not the study's own pipeline. This sample holds about 65,000 distinct CDR3 sequences; 15% to 20% were observed only once. 1.5% to 1.9% of the sample lies in the top ten.

Libraries of naive CD8 T cells were built from approximately 20,000 to 980,000 sorted cells, with 10%, 30% or 50% of the purified RNA used. On a BD FACSAria II, naive CD8 T cells were FACS-sorted as CD8+CD4-CCR7+CD45RA+ and collected into RLT Plus buffer. To test detection sensitivity, Jurkat RNA equivalent to roughly eleven TCR copies was spiked into samples of about 18,000-1,000,000 naive CD8 T cells. CD8 T cells were enriched using RosetteSep CD8+ T Cell Enrichment Cocktail and Ficoll-Paque, and the enriched cells then underwent ACK red cell lysis. The paper as a whole reports these results and caveats: Spiked-in Jurkat TCR RNA equal to a single cell's worth was reported to be detectable even within 1,100,000 naive CD8 T cells. Highly expanded clone sizes could be underestimated because identical TCR molecules may share a barcode. Modeling gave roughly 3 recovered TCR RNA copies per cell versus approximately 10 by digital PCR, implying roughly 29% capture efficiency. In CMV-specific effector cells, clones with more than 20 RNA copies accounted for over 97% of molecules, whereas in naive cells such clones accounted for under 1%. When barcode sub-clustering was not used, chimeric consensus sequences inflated TCR diversity, with chimeras reaching as high as 47%. The naive libraries included spiked-in Jurkat TCR RNA (fewer than eleven copies' worth), and this RNA is not part of the donor repertoire.

Rearrangement joined TRBV5-6 to TRBJ1-6, with no confidently assigned D gene. Sequenced material: naive CD8+ T cells from blood, with Jurkat cell RNA spiked in. What this sample's cell subset or site label stands for: FACS-sorted CD8+CD4-CCR7+CD45RA+ naive T cells. This TCR came from a human donor in good health. Some libraries in this study had Jurkat cell RNA spiked in. The DNA is TGTGCCAGCAGCATCCCGGACTGGAATTCACCCCTCCACTTT. Its protein product is CASSIPDWNSPLHF.